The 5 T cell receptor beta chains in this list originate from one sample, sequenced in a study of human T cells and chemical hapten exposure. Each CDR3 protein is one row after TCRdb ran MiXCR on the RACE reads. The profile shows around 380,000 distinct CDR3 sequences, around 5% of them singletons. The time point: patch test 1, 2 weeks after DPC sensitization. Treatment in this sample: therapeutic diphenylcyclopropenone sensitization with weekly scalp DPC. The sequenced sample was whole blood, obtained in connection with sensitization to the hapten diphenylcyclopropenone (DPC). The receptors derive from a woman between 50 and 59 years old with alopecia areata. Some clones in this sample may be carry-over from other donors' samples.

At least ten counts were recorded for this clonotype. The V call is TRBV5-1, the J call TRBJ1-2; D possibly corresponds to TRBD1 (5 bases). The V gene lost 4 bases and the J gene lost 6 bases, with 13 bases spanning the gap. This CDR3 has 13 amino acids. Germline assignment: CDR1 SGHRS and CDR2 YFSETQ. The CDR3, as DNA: TGCGCCAGCAGCCCATCTGTAGGGGATGGCTACACCTTC. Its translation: CASSPSVGDGYTF.

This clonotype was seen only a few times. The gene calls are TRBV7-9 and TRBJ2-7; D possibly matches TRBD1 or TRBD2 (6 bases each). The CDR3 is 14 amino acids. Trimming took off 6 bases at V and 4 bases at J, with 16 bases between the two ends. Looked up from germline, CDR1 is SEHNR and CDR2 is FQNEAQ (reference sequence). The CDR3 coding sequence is TGTGCCAGCAGTCCTCCCGGGGGCCTTTACGAGCAGTACTTC. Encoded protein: CASSPPGGLYEQYF.

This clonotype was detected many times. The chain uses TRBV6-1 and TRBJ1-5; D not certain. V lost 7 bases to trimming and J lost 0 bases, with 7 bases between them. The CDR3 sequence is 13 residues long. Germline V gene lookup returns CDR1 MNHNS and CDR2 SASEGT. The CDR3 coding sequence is TGTGCCAGCAACGCAGATAGCAATCAGCCCCAGCATTTT. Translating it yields CASNADSNQPQHF.

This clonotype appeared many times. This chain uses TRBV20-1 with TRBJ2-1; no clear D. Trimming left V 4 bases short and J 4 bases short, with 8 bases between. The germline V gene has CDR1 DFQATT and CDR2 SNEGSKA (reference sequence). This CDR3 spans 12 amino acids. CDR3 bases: TGCAGTGCTATAGAGAAATACAATGAGCAGTTCTTC. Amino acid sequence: CSAIEKYNEQFF.

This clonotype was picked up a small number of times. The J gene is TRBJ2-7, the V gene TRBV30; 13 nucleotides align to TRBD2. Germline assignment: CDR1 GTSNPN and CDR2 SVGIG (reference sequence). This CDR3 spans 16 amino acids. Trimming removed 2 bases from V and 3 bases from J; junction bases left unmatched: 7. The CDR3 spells CAWSQGLAGVRYEQYF. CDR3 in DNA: TGTGCCTGGAGTCAAGGACTAGCGGGAGTACGCTACGAGCAGTACTTC.